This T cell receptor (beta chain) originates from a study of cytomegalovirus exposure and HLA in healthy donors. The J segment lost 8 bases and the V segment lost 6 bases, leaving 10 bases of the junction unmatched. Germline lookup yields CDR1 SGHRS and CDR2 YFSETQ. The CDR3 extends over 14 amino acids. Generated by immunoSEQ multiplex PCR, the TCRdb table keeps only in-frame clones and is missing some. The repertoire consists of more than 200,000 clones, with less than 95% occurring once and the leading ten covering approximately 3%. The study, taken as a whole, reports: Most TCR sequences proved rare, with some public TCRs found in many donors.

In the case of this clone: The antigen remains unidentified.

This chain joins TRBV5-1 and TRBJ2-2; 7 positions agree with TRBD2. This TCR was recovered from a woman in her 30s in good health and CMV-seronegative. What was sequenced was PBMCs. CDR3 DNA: TGCGCCAGCACCATTAGCGGGCGGACTGGGGAGCTGTTTTTT. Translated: CASTISGRTGELFF.